The 22 T cell receptor beta chains below come from one sample, sequenced in a study of cytomegalovirus exposure and HLA in healthy donors. Use of 60 Vbeta and 13 Jbeta primers characterized the PCR. The assay was immunoSEQ multiplex PCR, and TCRdb's table has in-frame clones only and misses some. The repertoire includes about 160,000 clones, approximately 76% of them detected once, and about 2.1% sits in the top ten. The sequencing sample was made of PBMCs. The source of these receptors is a female donor in good health and CMV-seronegative.

V usage is TRBV9 and J usage is TRBJ1-5; possible D gene TRBD1, 5 bases. Trimming left V 2 bases short and J 4 bases short, with 7 bases between. This CDR3 region has 13 residues. CDR1 is SGDLS and CDR2 is YYNGEE in the germline V gene. The CDR3 here is CASSVSGNQPQHF. The CDR3 DNA follows: TGTGCCAGCAGCGTTTCAGGGAATCAGCCCCAGCATTTT.

V is TRBV7-6 and J is TRBJ2-5; TRBD1 agrees at 10 bases. The CDR3 extends over 15 amino acids. J was trimmed by 11 bases and V by 3 bases; bases with no gene match: 12. In germline, CDR1 is SGHVS, CDR2 FNYEAQ. The CDR3 is CASSFSSWTGGEQYF. Here the CDR3 DNA reads TGTGCCAGCAGCTTTAGTTCCTGGACAGGGGGTGAGCAGTACTTC.

V gene TRBV6-5 combines with J gene TRBJ1-2; weak D call: TRBD1 (6 bases). CDR1 is MNHEY, CDR2 SVGAGI, per germline. The V end was cut by 4 bases, the J end by 1 base, with 13 bases between. There are 15 residues in the CDR3. DNA of the CDR3: TGTGCCAGCAGTTCGCCGGGACACCTTAACTATGGCTACACCTTC. This gives the protein CASSSPGHLNYGYTF.

The chain carries TRBV30 and TRBJ2-4, with TRBD1 as a possible D gene (8 bases). CDR3 length: 16 amino acids. With 2 bases removed from V and 8 bases from J, the gap between germline ends came to 22 bases. In germline, CDR1 is GTSNPN, CDR2 SVGIG (reference sequence). CDR3: CAWSPPTRTGRDIQYF. DNA for the CDR3: TGTGCCTGGAGTCCACCAACCCGGACAGGGAGGGACATTCAGTACTTC.

This chain uses TRBV6-6 with TRBJ2-7; 9 positions match TRBD2. V trimming: 7 bases; J trimming: 0 bases; junction bases outside the gene matches: 7. Germline CDR1 is MNHNY and CDR2 is SVGAGI (reference sequence). CDR3 length: 15 amino acids. DNA for the CDR3: TGTGCCAGCACGGGCCTAGCGGGGAGCTCCTACGAGCAGTACTTC. Encoded protein: CASTGLAGSSYEQYF.

The chain carries TRBV13 and TRBJ2-5, with D perhaps TRBD1 (6 bases). Germline loops: CDR1 PRHDT, CDR2 FYEKMQ (reference sequence). The CDR3 loop spans 13 amino acids. The V gene lost 5 bases and the J gene lost 5 bases, with 12 bases spanning the gap. The CDR3 DNA sequence: TGTGCCAGCAGCATCGGGACATTTGAGACCCAGTACTTC. It codes for CASSIGTFETQYF.

This clone was counted a few times. The chain joins TRBV9 to TRBJ2-1; TRBD2 matches 9 bases. Germline trimming cut 2 bases from V and 8 bases from J; bases unmatched to any gene: 8. This CDR3 has 15 amino acids. Per the germline V gene, CDR1 is SGDLS and CDR2 is YYNGEE. CDR3 DNA sequence: TGTGCCAGCAGCGTGCGCGGGAGGGCTGAGGATGAGCAGTTCTTC. Amino acid sequence: CASSVRGRAEDEQFF.

The genes are TRBV5-1 and TRBJ1-4, with TRBD1 matching 8 bases. The J segment lost 7 bases and the V segment lost 0 bases, leaving 5 bases of the junction unmatched. This CDR3 comprises 15 residues. Germline values: CDR1 SGHRS, CDR2 YFSETQ. CDR3 DNA sequence: TGCGCCAGCAGCTTGGACGCAGGGGGCAGTGAAAAACTGTTTTTT. This translates into CASSLDAGGSEKLFF. The full variable domain, with the rest looked up from reference TRBV5-1 and TRBJ1-4, is KAGVTQTPRYLIKTRGQQVTLSCSPISGHRSVSWYQQTPGQGLQFLFEYFSETQRNKGNFPGRFSGRQFSNSRSEMNVSTLELGDSALYLCASSLDAGGSEKLFFGSGTQLSVL.

The chain joins TRBV9 to TRBJ2-5, with 8 bases fitting TRBD2. The J call is doubtful: the DNA matches TRBJ2-7 better. The CDR3 runs to 15 residues. Germline V lookup: CDR1 SGDLS, CDR2 YYNGEE. The CDR3 sequence is CASSVNPGGSYEQYF. The CDR3, as DNA: TGTGCCAGCAGCGTAAACCCGGGGGGGTCCTACGAGCAGTACTTC.

V gene TRBV6-1 combines with J gene TRBJ1-1; D perhaps matches TRBD1 (5 bases). This CDR3 spans 14 amino acids. V was shortened by 2 bases and J by 4 bases, with 11 bases between the two germline ends. Looked up from germline, CDR1 is MNHNS and CDR2 is SASEGT. CDR3 in amino acids: CASSEQGSSTEAFF. CDR3 nucleotides: TGTGCCAGCAGTGAACAGGGCAGTTCCACTGAAGCTTTCTTT.

The V call is TRBV5-1, the J call TRBJ2-1; D may be TRBD2 (6 bases). The CDR3 length is 15 residues. The V gene lost 4 bases and the J gene lost 8 bases, with 19 bases spanning the gap. Germline CDR1 is SGHRS and CDR2 is YFSETQ. The DNA for the CDR3 is TGCGCCAGCAGCCCCCCTTCAACTAGCATCCATGAGCAGTTCTTC. Translation gives CASSPPSTSIHEQFF.

This clone appeared a single time. The V call is TRBV6-5, the J call TRBJ1-1, with no clear D. This CDR3 comprises 15 residues. In germline, CDR1 is MNHEY, CDR2 SVGAGI. V lost 6 bases and J lost 5, with 19 bases in between. The DNA of the CDR3 is TGTGCCAGCAGCCGCGAGAGGGCCGCCGGGACTGAAGCTTTCTTT. It codes for CASSRERAAGTEAFF.

J is TRBJ1-2 and V is TRBV29-1; TRBD1 matches 7 bases. The CDR3 contains 16 residues. CDR1 and CDR2 (germline): SQVTM, ANQGSEA. Trimming took 2 bases from V and 2 from J; bases not matched to a gene: 11. CDR3 bases: TGCAGCGTTGAATTGCCAGGGGGTTGGTCCAACTATGGCTACACCTTC. As protein: CSVELPGGWSNYGYTF.

The V and J genes are TRBV5-1 and TRBJ2-1, with TRBD2 matching over 11 bases. The CDR3 spans 18 residues. Germline V CDR1 and CDR2: SGHRS, YFSETQ. J was trimmed by 4 bases and V by 3 bases; bases with no gene match: 12. CDR3 region: CASSWGVLAGGPYNEQFF. CDR3 sequence (DNA): TGCGCCAGCAGCTGGGGAGTCCTAGCGGGGGGCCCTTACAATGAGCAGTTCTTC.

The chain uses TRBV6-1 and TRBJ1-2; D remains ambiguous. Germline CDR1 MNHNS, CDR2 SASEGT. The germline V and J ends were trimmed by 4 bases and 8 bases, with 14 bases remaining between them. This CDR3 is 13 amino acids long. The CDR3 nucleotides read TGTGCCAGCAGTGCAAGCGGGTGGTCCGGCTACACCTTC. Residues: CASSASGWSGYTF.

About this clone itself: The sample has other DNA sequences that encode this CDR3 too. The genes are TRBV7-2 and TRBJ2-3, with 8 bases matching TRBD2. The CDR3 spans 14 residues. Germline assignment: CDR1 SGHTA and CDR2 FQGNSA. Trimming took 2 bases from V and 6 from J; bases not matched to a gene: 4. CDR3 DNA sequence: TGTGCCAGCAGCTTAAGGCTAGCGGGCGATACGCAGTATTTT. This encodes CASSLRLAGDTQYF.

The genes are TRBV6-1 and TRBJ1-2; 7 bases line up with TRBD1. The CDR3 has 12 amino acids. Losses at the gene ends were 11 bases for V and 4 bases for J; bases not matched to a gene: 7. CDR1 is MNHNS, CDR2 SASEGT, per germline. The CDR3 coding sequence is TGTGCCGGGGGTCGGACAGGCTATGGCTACACCTTC. This encodes CAGGRTGYGYTF.

The table lists this clone with a count of one. The chain couples TRBV28 to TRBJ1-1; possibly TRBD1 for D (6 bases). Per germline, CDR1 MDHEN and CDR2 SYDVKM. Trimming stripped 2 bases from V and 1 base from J, with 14 bases between. The CDR3 covers 16 residues. The CDR3 DNA follows: TGTGCCAGCAGTTTAAAGCTTCCGGGACAGAACACTGAAGCTTTCTTT. Protein: CASSLKLPGQNTEAFF. Together with reference TRBV28 and TRBJ1-1, the CDR3 gives the full variable domain: DVKVTQSSRYLVKRTGEKVFLECVQDMDHENMFWYRQDPGLGLRLIYFSYDVKMKEKGDIPEGYSVSREKKERFSLILESASTNQTSMYLCASSLKLPGQNTEAFFGQGTRLTVV.

This clone appeared once. The V call is TRBV5-5, the J call TRBJ1-2; D is uncertain. Germline lookup yields CDR1 SGHKS and CDR2 YYEKEE (reference sequence). Trimming removed 0 bases at V and 6 bases at J, with 9 bases between. This CDR3 has 13 residues. CDR3 sequence reads: CASSLAGTNGYTF. CDR3 DNA sequence: TGTGCCAGCAGCTTGGCGGGAACTAATGGCTACACCTTC.

V is TRBV30 and J is TRBJ2-2, with D possibly matching TRBD2 (5 bases). Germline loops: CDR1 GTSNPN, CDR2 SVGIG (reference sequence). The V gene lost 4 bases and the J gene lost 4 bases, with 16 bases spanning the gap. CDR3 length: 15 residues. CDR3 protein: CAWKGETTATGELFF. As DNA, the CDR3 is TGTGCCTGGAAGGGAGAAACGACGGCCACCGGGGAGCTGTTTTTT.

Comment on this clone: Its ends do not fully match the called genes, so a read error is possible. The CDR3 DNA reads as TGTGCCAGCAGCGAAGGAAGACAGGGTGGTTGGCCCCAGCATTTT. Translation gives CASSEGRQGGWPQHF. This chain joins TRBV6-1 and TRBJ1-5, with 7 bases lining up with TRBD1. This CDR3 contains 15 residues. Germline CDR1 MNHNS, CDR2 SASEGT.

The chain is built from TRBV10-3 and TRBJ2-2; 8 bases align to TRBD1. The CDR3 runs to 15 residues. Germline V gene sequence: CDR1 ENHRY, CDR2 SYGVKD. V gave up 6 bases and J gave up 7 bases; unmatched junction bases: 10. The chain's CDR3 is CAIRLDRGDYGELFF. The CDR3 DNA follows: TGTGCCATCAGGCTAGACAGGGGAGACTACGGGGAGCTGTTTTTT.